This is a list of T cell receptor beta chains from one sample in a study of technical replicates of blood from a handful of donors. Data came from immunoSEQ multiplex PCR; TCRdb stores just in-frame clones and leaves some out. The data contain fewer than 80,000 clones, roughly 91% of them singletons. The specimen was PBMCs. These receptors originate from a human donor in good health. Some clones in this sample may be carry-over from other donors' samples. Each CDR3 is given with its conserved first and last residue. The order of the fields is clone size, J gene, V gene, D gene, CDR3 DNA, CDR3 protein. A D gene is named only where the DNA matches it firmly. Rows give clone size only sometimes, using once, few, many, or a class for an expanded clone.

>.|TRBJ2-7|TRBV4-3|TRBD2
TGCGCCAGCAGCCAAGCCACGGGACTAGCGGGTCCCTCCTACGAGCAGTACTTC
CASSQATGLAGPSYEQYF
>.|TRBJ1-2|TRBV7-9|TRBD1
TGTGCCAGCAGCTTAGTGGGGACAGGGAACTATGGCTACACCTTC
CASSLVGTGNYGYTF
>.|TRBJ2-7|TRBV5-1|TRBD2
TGCGCCAGTTTCCCCCACCCAGCGGGGGCGTACGAGCAGTACTTC
CASFPHPAGAYEQYF
>.|TRBJ1-6|TRBV7-9|TRBD1
TGTGCCAGCAGCCCACAGGGGGCTAGTTCACCCCTCCACTTT
CASSPQGASSPLHF
>.|TRBJ2-7|TRBV15|.
TGTGCCACCAGCAGAGTCGTAACTCCGCTCTACGAGCAGTACTTC
CATSRVVTPLYEQYF
>.|TRBJ2-3|TRBV9|.
TGTGCCAGCAGCGTAGTGGGTCTCGCAGGAGATACGCAGTATTTT
CASSVVGLAGDTQYF
>.|TRBJ2-3|TRBV19|.
TGTGCCAGTACCTTTTCAGGGACAGATACGCAGTATTTT
CASTFSGTDTQYF
>.|TRBJ1-1|TRBV30|.
TGTGCCTGGAGCCCAATGGCTTGGACTGAAGCTTTCTTT
CAWSPMAWTEAFF
>.|TRBJ2-7|TRBV20-1|.
TGCAGTGCTGACACTGGGAGGGAGCAGTACTTC
CSADTGREQYF
>.|TRBJ2-7|TRBV23-1|.
TGCGCCAGCAGTCATCAGGACTCCTCCTACGAGCAGTACTTC
CASSHQDSSYEQYF
>.|TRBJ1-2|TRBV6-6|.
TGTGCCAGTAGGGGGAACTATGGCTACACCTTC
CASRGNYGYTF
>.|TRBJ2-1|TRBV29-1|.
TGCAGCGAGAAGAAGGTCTCGGAGGGCCATGAGCAGTTCTTC
CSEKKVSEGHEQFF
>once|TRBJ2-2|TRBV29-1|.
TGCAGTGCCCGGTCTTCTTCCGGGGAGCTGTTTTTT
CSARSSSGELFF
>.|TRBJ2-1|TRBV12-1|.
TGTGCCAGCAGCCTCAGACTAGCGGGGAACCCCGGGAATGAGCAGTTCTTC
CASSLRLAGNPGNEQFF
>.|TRBJ1-1|TRBV5-1|.
TGCGCCAGCAGCTTGGGCCGAAACCCAGGTTCAGCTTTCTTT
CASSLGRNPGSAFF
>.|TRBJ2-5|TRBV4-2|.
TGTGCCAGCAGCCAAGTTTTGCAGGCAGAGACCCAGTACTTC
CASSQVLQAETQYF
>.|TRBJ2-5|TRBV6-5|TRBD2
TGTGCCAGCAGGGCTAGCGGGAGAGAGACCCAGTACTTC
CASRASGRETQYF
>few|TRBJ1-6|TRBV5-4|TRBD1
TGTGCCAGCAGCTGGCAGACAGGGAATAATTCACCCCTCCACTTT
CASSWQTGNNSPLHF
>once|TRBJ2-5|TRBV6-6|.
TGTGCCAGCAGTACGGGGATCCGGGAGACCCAGTACTTC
CASSTGIRETQYF
>.|TRBJ2-5|TRBV19|TRBD2
TGTGCCAGTAAGACTAGCGGGGGGACTCAAGAGACCCAGTACTTC
CASKTSGGTQETQYF
>.|TRBJ1-2|TRBV7-8|.
TGTGCCAGCAGCCCCGACAGGACTAACTATGGCTACACCTTC
CASSPDRTNYGYTF
>once|TRBJ2-3|TRBV7-9|.
TGTGCCAGCAGCGGTCACAGTTCTAGCACAGATACGCAGTATTTT
CASSGHSSSTDTQYF
>.|TRBJ1-1|TRBV10-3|.
TGTGCCATCAGTGAGTCTAGAAGGACAGAGAACACTGAAGCTTTCTTT
CAISESRRTENTEAFF
>.|TRBJ2-3|TRBV6-1|.
TGTGCCACCGCTCTTCTGGCTAGCACAGATACGCAGTATTTT
CATALLASTDTQYF
>.|TRBJ1-4|TRBV5-8|.
TGTGCCAGCAGCCCAGCCCTGACAGCCATAGGAACTAATGAAAAACTGTTTTTT
CASSPALTAIGTNEKLFF
>.|TRBJ2-3|TRBV2|TRBD2
TGTGCCAGCAGTAGAGGGACTAGCGGGAGTGGGGATACGCAGTATTTT
CASSRGTSGSGDTQYF
>.|TRBJ2-7|TRBV29-1|.
TGCAGCGCCCATTGGACATCAGGGGAGCAGTACTTC
CSAHWTSGEQYF
>.|TRBJ2-2|TRBV12-5|.
TGTGCTAGTGGTCCCCCCGGGACCGGGGAGCTGTTTTTT
CASGPPGTGELFF
>.|TRBJ1-4|TRBV5-1|TRBD1
TGCGCCAGCAGCTACACTCCGGGACAGGCTAATGAAAAACTGTTTTTT
CASSYTPGQANEKLFF
>.|TRBJ1-1|TRBV4-1|TRBD1
TGCGCCAGCAGCCAAGACTCCAGGGGGTCTGAAGCTTTCTTT
CASSQDSRGSEAFF
>.|TRBJ1-4|TRBV11-3|.
TGTGCCAGCAGCTCCCAACCCGGGGAAAAACTGTTTTTT
CASSSQPGEKLFF
>.|TRBJ2-1|TRBV11-2|.
TGTGCCAGCAGCTCCTCGGGAGATGAGCAGTTCTTC
CASSSSGDEQFF
>.|TRBJ1-2|TRBV19|.
TGTGCCAGTAGTACCAGAGGCCAGAGCGCTTTGAGGGGCTACACCTTC
CASSTRGQSALRGYTF
>.|TRBJ2-5|TRBV7-2|TRBD2
TGTGCCAGCAGTAGAGCGGGGGTGGAGACCCAGTACTTC
CASSRAGVETQYF
>once|TRBJ2-5|TRBV6-1|.
TGTGCCAGCACGGGACAAGAGACCCAGTACTTC
CASTGQETQYF
>.|TRBJ1-4|TRBV13|.
TGTGCCAGCAGCGCCCTAGCCCCTCTGACAGGTTCAACAACTAATGAAAAACTGTTTTTT
CASSALAPLTGSTTNEKLFF